The 14 T cell receptor beta chains reported below all come from one sample, sequenced in a study of T cell responses to AZD1222 COVID-19 vaccine. Using immunoSEQ multiplex PCR, the repertoire was profiled, and TCRdb retains in-frame clones only, with some absent. Here the sample spans 90,000 to 150,000 clones, approximately 86% being singletons. This sample comprised peripheral blood, obtained on day 0 of AZD1222 vaccination. The receptors come from an adult in good health.

This chain connects TRBV18 to TRBJ2-7; D is possibly TRBD1 (6 bases). The CDR3 totals 15 residues. Trimming pared 3 bases from V and 2 bases from J, leaving 14 bases between. Germline CDR1 and CDR2: KGHSH and LQKENI. For the CDR3, the DNA is TGTGCCAGCTCACCGCAGACAGGCTCGACCTACGAGCAGTACTTC. This sequence encodes CASSPQTGSTYEQYF.

This chain uses TRBV7-6 with TRBJ2-5; a weak D match, TRBD1 (6 bases). This CDR3 has 16 residues. Germline CDR1 is SGHVS and CDR2 is FNYEAQ. V lost 4 bases, J lost 4 bases, and 19 bases lay in between. This CDR3 is CASSSTPDGQRETQYF. DNA of the CDR3: TGTGCCAGCAGCTCCACGCCTGATGGACAGCGAGAGACCCAGTACTTC.

The genes are TRBV7-9 and TRBJ2-5; no reliable D call. Trimming stripped 5 bases from V and 5 bases from J, with 18 bases between. CDR3 length: 15 residues. Germline values: CDR1 SEHNR, CDR2 FQNEAQ (reference sequence). The CDR3 is CASSNTNLKQETQYF. CDR3 DNA: TGTGCCAGCAGCAACACGAATCTGAAACAGGAGACCCAGTACTTC.

V and J are TRBV2 and TRBJ1-1, with TRBD1 as a possible D gene (6 bases). Germline V lookup: CDR1 SNHLY, CDR2 FYNNEI. The CDR3 spans 15 residues. With 6 bases removed from V and 4 bases from J, the gap between germline ends came to 18 bases. The CDR3 region has the DNA TGTGCCAGCAGGACCAACCCGGGGGCTGGCACTGAAGCTTTCTTT. Its translation is CASRTNPGAGTEAFF.

The CDR3 here is CASRRTGISPLHF. DNA of the CDR3: TGTGCCAGCAGACGAACAGGTATCTCACCCCTCCACTTT. The rearrangement links TRBV7-2 to TRBJ1-6, with a possible D match to TRBD1 (5 bases). Germline CDR1 is SGHTA and CDR2 is FQGNSA. V lost 6 bases to trimming and J lost 10 bases, with 13 bases between them. The CDR3 totals 13 residues.

This clone was seen a single time. The J gene is TRBJ2-5, the V gene TRBV19, with 15 nucleotides matching TRBD2. The CDR3 covers 16 residues. In germline, CDR1 is LNHDA, CDR2 SQIVND (reference sequence). The V and J ends lost 9 bases and 5 bases, in that order; junction bases with no gene match: 10. The CDR3 bases are TGTGCCAGCCGACCGGGACTAGCGGGGGGTGGGGAGACCCAGTACTTC. Its translation is CASRPGLAGGGETQYF.

The CDR3 loop is CASNRGRLEAFF. CDR3 coding DNA: TGTGCCAGTAACCGTGGCAGACTTGAAGCTTTCTTT. The chain has TRBV28 and TRBJ1-1; no reliable D call. V was pared by 9 bases and J by 7 bases, with 15 bases between. This CDR3 spans 12 amino acids. CDR1 is MDHEN, CDR2 SYDVKM, per germline.

The gene calls are TRBV19 and TRBJ1-5; D is ambiguous. V was shortened by 0 bases and J by 0 bases, with 15 bases between the two germline ends. The CDR3 consists of 18 residues. In germline, CDR1 is LNHDA, CDR2 SQIVND (reference sequence). The CDR3 coding sequence is TGTGCCAGTAGTATAGATCTAGGGAGAGGACCTAGCAATCAGCCCCAGCATTTT. Translation: CASSIDLGRGPSNQPQHF.

The rearrangement joins TRBV20-1 to TRBJ2-7; D is perhaps TRBD2 (5 bases). The germline V gene has CDR1 DFQATT and CDR2 SNEGSKA (reference sequence). Deletions cut 3 bases from V and 2 bases from J, with 14 bases between. The CDR3 loop spans 14 amino acids. CDR3 nucleotide sequence: TGCAGTGCTAGTCAGTCGGCAGCGGCCTACGAGCAGTACTTC. Translation gives CSASQSAAAYEQYF.

V gene TRBV3-1 (or the pseudogene TRBV3-2) combines with J gene TRBJ2-7; 8 nucleotides line up with TRBD1. The V gene end was trimmed by 4 bases and the J gene end by 5 bases; junction bases not matched to a gene: 10. There are 15 residues in the CDR3. Germline lookup yields CDR1 LGHDT and CDR2 YNNKEL (reference sequence). The CDR3 DNA sequence: TGTGCCAGCAGCCTAAAGCCAGGGGGCGGAAACGAGCAGTACTTC. Amino acids: CASSLKPGGGNEQYF.

The rearrangement joins TRBV18 to TRBJ2-7; 9 bases align to TRBD1. Unmatched junction bases numbered 7, after V lost 4 bases and J lost 0 bases. The CDR3 sequence is 16 residues long. The germline gives CDR1 KGHSH, CDR2 LQKENI. The CDR3 sequence: CASSLDRGKSSYEQYF. The CDR3 DNA reads as TGTGCCAGCTCACTGGACAGGGGCAAGAGCTCCTACGAGCAGTACTTC.

V usage is TRBV28 and J usage is TRBJ2-1; no firm D call. Germline CDR1 is MDHEN and CDR2 is SYDVKM. The CDR3 contains 12 residues. V was pared by 1 base and J by 15 bases, with 13 bases between. CDR3 in DNA: TGTGCCAGCAGTTTATTATCAGGAGAGGCGTTCTTC. It is translated as CASSLLSGEAFF.

This clone has just one count. The chain recombines TRBV5-6 with TRBJ2-7; D gene unclear. V lost 2 bases and J 2 bases, leaving 8 bases between the germline ends. The CDR3 extends over 13 amino acids. The V gene's germline CDR1 is SGHDT and CDR2 YYEEEE. The chain's CDR3 is CASSLGSTYEQYF. DNA of the CDR3: TGTGCCAGCAGCTTAGGCAGCACCTACGAGCAGTACTTC.

J is TRBJ2-5 and V is TRBV6-5, with D perhaps being TRBD1 or TRBD2 (5 bases each). The germline V and J ends were trimmed by 8 bases and 0 bases, with 10 bases remaining between them. This CDR3 region has 13 residues. Germline values: CDR1 MNHEY, CDR2 SVGAGI. The CDR3 DNA is TGTGCCAGCCGAGAGGGGAACCAAGAGACCCAGTACTTC. Translation: CASREGNQETQYF.